Shown below are 3 T cell receptor beta chains from a single sample sequenced in a study of blood T cell repertoires in COVID-19. The table came from immunoSEQ multiplex PCR; TCRdb's copy has only in-frame clones and leaves some out. The data contain around 230,000 clones, roughly 91% of them seen just once; the ten biggest clones take up almost 4%. Sequences were obtained from PBMCs or T cells enriched from blood (not recorded which). Source of these receptors: a woman aged 25 to 39 with acute COVID-19.

The gene calls are TRBV18 and TRBJ1-1; 9 nucleotides agree with TRBD1. J gave up 0 bases and V 3 bases, and 5 bases lay outside the gene matches. This CDR3 contains 16 residues. Germline V gives CDR1 KGHSH, CDR2 LQKENI. The CDR3 DNA sequence: TGTGCCAGCTCACCTCCGGACAGGGGATTGAACACTGAAGCTTTCTTT. Translated, it gives CASSPPDRGLNTEAFF.

This clone was observed once. V usage is TRBV7-9 and J usage is TRBJ1-1, with D hard to call. Germline V gene lookup returns CDR1 SEHNR and CDR2 FQNEAQ (reference sequence). V was pared by 5 bases and J by 1 base, with 8 bases between. The CDR3 consists of 13 residues. CDR3 region: CASSRDSNTEAFF. CDR3 DNA: TGTGCCAGCAGCAGAGATTCGAACACTGAAGCTTTCTTT.

The CDR3 nucleotides are TGTGCCAGCAGTTCCCCACCGGATGGTCTAGGTGAGCAGTTCTTC. Protein product: CASSSPPDGLGEQFF. J is TRBJ2-1 and V is TRBV28; D remains unclear. Per germline, CDR1 MDHEN and CDR2 SYDVKM. Trimming stripped 4 bases from V and 9 bases from J, with 19 bases between. The CDR3 is 15 amino acids.